This T cell receptor beta chain was sequenced for a study of T-cell memory formation after mild COVID-19. Study summary: Most TCR clusters belonged to a single donor.

This clonotype appeared a few times. It was 5'RACE with constant-segment primers that produced the TCR alpha and TCR beta cDNA libraries, which carried sample barcodes and UMIs. Each CDR3 protein is one row after TCRdb ran MiXCR on the 5' RACE reads. The sample includes about 310,000 distinct CDR3 sequences, 15% to 20% of them seen just once. V lost 0 bases, J lost 4 bases, and 9 bases lay in between. The length of the CDR3 is 14 residues. Germline CDR1 reads MNHNY; CDR2 reads SVGAGI (reference sequence). The TCR sequence derives from a man younger than 35 who had mild COVID-19 (a few samples of this study predate the infection). Cell type and time point are not known. This chain uses TRBV6-6 with TRBJ2-5; the D is unclear. The sequenced sample was PBMCs or a T cell subset sorted from them (not recorded which). CDR3 region: CASSYSNGLETQYF. The CDR3, as DNA: TGTGCCAGCAGTTACTCGAACGGCCTAGAGACCCAGTACTTC.